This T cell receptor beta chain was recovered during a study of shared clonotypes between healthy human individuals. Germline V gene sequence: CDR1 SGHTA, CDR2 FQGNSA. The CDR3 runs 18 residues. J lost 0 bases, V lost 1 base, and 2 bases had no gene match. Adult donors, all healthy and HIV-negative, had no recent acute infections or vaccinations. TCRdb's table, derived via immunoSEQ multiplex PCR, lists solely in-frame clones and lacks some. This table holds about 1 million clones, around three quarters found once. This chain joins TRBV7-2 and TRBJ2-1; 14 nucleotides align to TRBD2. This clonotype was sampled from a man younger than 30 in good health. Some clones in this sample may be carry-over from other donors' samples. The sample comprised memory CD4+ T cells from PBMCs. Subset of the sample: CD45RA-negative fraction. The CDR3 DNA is TGTGCCAGCAGCTTAGTAGGGACTAGCGGGAGCTCCTACAATGAGCAGTTCTTC. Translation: CASSLVGTSGSSYNEQFF. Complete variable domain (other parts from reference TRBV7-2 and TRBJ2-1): GAGVSQSPSNKVTEKGKDVELRCDPISGHTALYWYRQSLGQGLEFLIYFQGNSAPDKSGLPSDRFSAERTGGSVSTLTIQRTQQEDSAVYLCASSLVGTSGSSYNEQFFGPGTRLTVL.